The clone carrying this T cell receptor (beta chain) was seen a single time. This specimen belongs to a study of control samples from healthy donors and cancer patients. The V end lost 4 bases, the J end lost 8 bases, and 12 bases lay between the germline ends. CDR1 and CDR2 (germline): ENHRY, SYGVKD. This CDR3 has 13 amino acids. Generated by immunoSEQ multiplex PCR, the TCRdb table keeps only in-frame clones and is missing some. The sample contains over 50,000 clones, roughly 95% of which appear only once. This sequence joins TRBV10-3 and TRBJ2-4; D is unclear. Sequences were obtained from blood. This sequence was found in a woman aged 18-35 years in good health. The CDR3 loop reads CAISGDFGDIQYF. The CDR3 coding sequence is TGTGCCATCAGTGGGGATTTTGGGGACATTCAGTACTTC.